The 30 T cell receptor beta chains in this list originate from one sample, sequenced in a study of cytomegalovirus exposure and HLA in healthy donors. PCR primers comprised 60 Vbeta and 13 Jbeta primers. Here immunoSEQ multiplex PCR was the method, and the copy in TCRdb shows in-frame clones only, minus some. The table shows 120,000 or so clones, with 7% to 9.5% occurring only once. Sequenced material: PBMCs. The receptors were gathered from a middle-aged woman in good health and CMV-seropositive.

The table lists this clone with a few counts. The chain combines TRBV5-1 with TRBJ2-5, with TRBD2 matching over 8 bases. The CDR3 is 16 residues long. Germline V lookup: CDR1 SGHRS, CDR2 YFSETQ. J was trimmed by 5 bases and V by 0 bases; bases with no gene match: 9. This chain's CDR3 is CASSLGGTSRLETQYF. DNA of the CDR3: TGCGCCAGCAGCTTGGGGGGGACTAGTCGGTTGGAGACCCAGTACTTC.

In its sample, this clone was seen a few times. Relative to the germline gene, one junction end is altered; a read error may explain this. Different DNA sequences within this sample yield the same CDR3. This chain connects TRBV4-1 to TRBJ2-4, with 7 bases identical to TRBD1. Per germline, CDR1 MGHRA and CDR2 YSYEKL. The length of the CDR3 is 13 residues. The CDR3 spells CASSTDRKNIQYF. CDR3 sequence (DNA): TGCGCCAGCAGCACGGACAGGAAAAACATTCAGTACTTT.

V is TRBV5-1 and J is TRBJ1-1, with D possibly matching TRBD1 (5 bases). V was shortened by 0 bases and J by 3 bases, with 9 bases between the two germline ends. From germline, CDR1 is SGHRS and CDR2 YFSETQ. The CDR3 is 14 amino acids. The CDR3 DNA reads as TGCGCCAGCAGCTTGGAAGACAGCTACACTGAAGCTTTCTTT. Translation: CASSLEDSYTEAFF.

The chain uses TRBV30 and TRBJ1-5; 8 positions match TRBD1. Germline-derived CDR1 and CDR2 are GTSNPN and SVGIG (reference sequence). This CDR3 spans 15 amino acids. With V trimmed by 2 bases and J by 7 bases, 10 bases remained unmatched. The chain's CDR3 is CAWSIPGQGVQPQHF. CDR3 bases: TGTGCCTGGAGTATCCCCGGACAGGGTGTCCAGCCCCAGCATTTT.

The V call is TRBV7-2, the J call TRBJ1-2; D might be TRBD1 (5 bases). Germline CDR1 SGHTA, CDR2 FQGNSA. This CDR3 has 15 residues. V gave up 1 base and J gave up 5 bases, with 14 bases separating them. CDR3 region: CASSLGPGGAYGYTF. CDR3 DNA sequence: TGTGCCAGCAGCTTAGGCCCCGGAGGGGCTTATGGCTACACCTTC.

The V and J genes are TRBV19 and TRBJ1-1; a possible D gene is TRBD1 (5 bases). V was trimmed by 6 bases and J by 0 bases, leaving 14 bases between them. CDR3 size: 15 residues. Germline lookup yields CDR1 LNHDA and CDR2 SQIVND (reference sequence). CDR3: CASRTQDFLNTEAFF. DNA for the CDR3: TGTGCCAGTAGGACACAGGATTTCCTGAACACTGAAGCTTTCTTT. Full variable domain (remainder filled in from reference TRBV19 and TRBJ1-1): DGGITQSPKYLFRKEGQNVTLSCEQNLNHDAMYWYRQDPGQGLRLIYYSQIVNDFQKGDIAEGYSVSREKKESFPLTVTSAQKNPTAFYLCASRTQDFLNTEAFFGQGTRLTVV.

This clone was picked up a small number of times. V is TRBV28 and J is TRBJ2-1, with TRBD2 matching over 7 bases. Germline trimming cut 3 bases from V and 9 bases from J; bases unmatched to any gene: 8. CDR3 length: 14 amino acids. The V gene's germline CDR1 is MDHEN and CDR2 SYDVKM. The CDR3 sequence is CASSLGGRYGEQFF. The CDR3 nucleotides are TGTGCCAGCAGTTTGGGAGGGCGGTACGGTGAGCAGTTCTTC. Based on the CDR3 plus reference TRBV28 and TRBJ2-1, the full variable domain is DVKVTQSSRYLVKRTGEKVFLECVQDMDHENMFWYRQDPGLGLRLIYFSYDVKMKEKGDIPEGYSVSREKKERFSLILESASTNQTSMYLCASSLGGRYGEQFFGPGTRLTVL.

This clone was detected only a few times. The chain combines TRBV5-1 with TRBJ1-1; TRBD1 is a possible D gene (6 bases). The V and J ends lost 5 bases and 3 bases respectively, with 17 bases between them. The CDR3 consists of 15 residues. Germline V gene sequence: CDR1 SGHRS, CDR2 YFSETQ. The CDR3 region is CASSAAGERDTEAFF. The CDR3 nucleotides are TGCGCCAGCAGTGCTGCAGGGGAACGGGACACTGAAGCTTTCTTT.

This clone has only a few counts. The CDR3 coding sequence is TGCGCCAGCAGGATTACTAGCGGGGGCGCCTTAACCGGGGAGCTGTTTTTT. This translates into CASRITSGGALTGELFF. The chain joins TRBV5-1 to TRBJ2-2, with TRBD2 matching over 11 bases. The CDR3 runs to 17 residues. The germline gives CDR1 SGHRS, CDR2 YFSETQ. V was clipped by 5 bases and J by 5 bases; unmatched bases: 11.

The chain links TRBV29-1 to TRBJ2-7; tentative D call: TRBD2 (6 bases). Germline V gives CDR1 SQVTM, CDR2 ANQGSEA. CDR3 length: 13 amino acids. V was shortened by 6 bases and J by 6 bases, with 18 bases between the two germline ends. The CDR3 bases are TGCAGCGTAGTGCGGGAAAGGGGTGCCGAGCAGTACTTC. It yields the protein CSVVRERGAEQYF.

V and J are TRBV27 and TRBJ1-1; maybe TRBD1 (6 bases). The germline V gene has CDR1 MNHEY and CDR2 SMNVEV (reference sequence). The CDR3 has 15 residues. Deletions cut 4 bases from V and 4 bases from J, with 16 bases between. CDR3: CASSSRTDGGTEAFF. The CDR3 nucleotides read TGTGCCAGCAGTTCCCGGACAGATGGAGGCACTGAAGCTTTCTTT.

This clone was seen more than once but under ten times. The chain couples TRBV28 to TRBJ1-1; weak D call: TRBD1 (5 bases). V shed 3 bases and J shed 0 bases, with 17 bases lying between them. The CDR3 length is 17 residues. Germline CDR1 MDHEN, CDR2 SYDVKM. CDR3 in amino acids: CASSFSPGYPMNTEAFF. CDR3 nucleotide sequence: TGTGCCAGCAGTTTCTCTCCAGGGTACCCAATGAACACTGAAGCTTTCTTT.

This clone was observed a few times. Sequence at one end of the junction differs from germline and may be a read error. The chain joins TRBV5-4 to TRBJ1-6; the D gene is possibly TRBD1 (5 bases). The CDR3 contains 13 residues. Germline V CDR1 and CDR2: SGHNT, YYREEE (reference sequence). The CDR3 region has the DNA TGTGCCAGCAGCTTGCGGGGGAATAAGGCCCTCAACTTT. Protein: CASSLRGNKALNF.

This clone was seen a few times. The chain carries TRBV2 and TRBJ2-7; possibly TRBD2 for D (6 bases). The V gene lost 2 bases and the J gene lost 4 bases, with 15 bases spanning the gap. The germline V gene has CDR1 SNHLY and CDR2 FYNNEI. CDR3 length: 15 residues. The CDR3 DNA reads TGTGCCAGCAGTGAATCATTCGGGGACTTTTACGAGCAGTACTTC. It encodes CASSESFGDFYEQYF.

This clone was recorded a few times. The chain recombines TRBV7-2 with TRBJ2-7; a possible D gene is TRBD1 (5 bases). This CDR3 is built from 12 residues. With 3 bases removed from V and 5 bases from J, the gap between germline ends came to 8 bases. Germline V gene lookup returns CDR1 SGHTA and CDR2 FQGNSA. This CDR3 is CASSFQGDEQYF. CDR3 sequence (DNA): TGTGCCAGCAGCTTCCAGGGTGACGAGCAGTACTTC.

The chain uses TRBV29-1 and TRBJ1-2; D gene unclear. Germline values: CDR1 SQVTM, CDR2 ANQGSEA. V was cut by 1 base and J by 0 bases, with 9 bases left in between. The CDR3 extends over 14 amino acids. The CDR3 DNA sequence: TGCAGCGTTGAAGGAGGCTGGACTAACTATGGCTACACCTTC. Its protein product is CSVEGGWTNYGYTF. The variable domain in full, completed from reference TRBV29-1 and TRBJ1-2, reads SAVISQKPSRDICQRGTSLTIQCQVDSQVTMMFWYRQQPGQSLTLIATANQGSEATYESGFVIDKFPISRPNLTFSTLTVSNMSPEDSSIYLCSVEGGWTNYGYTFGSGTRLTVV.

For the CDR3, the DNA is TGTGCCAGCAGTAATAGCGGGGGGGCCTACAATGAGCAGTTCTTC. Its protein product is CASSNSGGAYNEQFF. The rearrangement joins TRBV6-6 to TRBJ2-1, with TRBD2 matching over 11 bases. The CDR3 is made up of 15 amino acids. The junction had 2 bases not matched to a gene; V was cut back by 5 bases and J by 2 bases. CDR1 MNHNY and CDR2 SVGAGI come from the germline V gene (reference sequence).

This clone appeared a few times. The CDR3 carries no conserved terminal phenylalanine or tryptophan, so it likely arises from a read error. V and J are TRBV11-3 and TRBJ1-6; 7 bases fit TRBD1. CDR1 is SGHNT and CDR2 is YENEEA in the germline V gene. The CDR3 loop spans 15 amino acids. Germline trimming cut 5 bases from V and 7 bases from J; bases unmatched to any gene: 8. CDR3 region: CASSQRQGLNSPLHV. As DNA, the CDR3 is TGTGCCAGCAGCCAAAGACAGGGACTGAATTCACCCCTCCACGTT.

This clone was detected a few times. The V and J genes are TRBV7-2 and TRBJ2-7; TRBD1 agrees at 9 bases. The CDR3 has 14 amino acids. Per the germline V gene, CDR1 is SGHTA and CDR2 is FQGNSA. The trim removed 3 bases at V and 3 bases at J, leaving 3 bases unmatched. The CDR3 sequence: CASSFTGGYYEQYF. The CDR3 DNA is TGTGCCAGCAGCTTCACAGGGGGCTACTACGAGCAGTACTTC.

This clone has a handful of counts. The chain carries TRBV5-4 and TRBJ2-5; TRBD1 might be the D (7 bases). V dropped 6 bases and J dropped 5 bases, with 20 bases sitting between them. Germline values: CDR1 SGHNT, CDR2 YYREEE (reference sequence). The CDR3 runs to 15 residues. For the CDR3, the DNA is TGTGCCAGCAAAGTCGGAGGGGGCGCCGAGGAGACCCAGTACTTC. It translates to CASKVGGGAEETQYF.

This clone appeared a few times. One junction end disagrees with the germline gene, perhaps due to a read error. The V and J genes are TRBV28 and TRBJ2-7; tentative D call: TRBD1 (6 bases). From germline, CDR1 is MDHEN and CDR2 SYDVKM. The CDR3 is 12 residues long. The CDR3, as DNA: TGTGCCAGCAGTTTATCTTCTCCGGGACAATCATTC. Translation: CASSLSSPGQSF. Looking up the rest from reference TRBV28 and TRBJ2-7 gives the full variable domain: DVKVTQSSRYLVKRTGEKVFLECVQDMDHENMFWYRQDPGLGLRLIYFSYDVKMKEKGDIPEGYSVSREKKERFSLILESASTNQTSMYLCASSLSSPGQSFGPGTRLTVT.

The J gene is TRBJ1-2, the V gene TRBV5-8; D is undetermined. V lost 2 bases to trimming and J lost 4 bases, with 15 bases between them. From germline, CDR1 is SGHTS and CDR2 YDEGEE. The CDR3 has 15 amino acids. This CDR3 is CASSFFSELPYGYTF. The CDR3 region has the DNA TGTGCCAGCAGCTTCTTCAGCGAACTTCCCTATGGCTACACCTTC.

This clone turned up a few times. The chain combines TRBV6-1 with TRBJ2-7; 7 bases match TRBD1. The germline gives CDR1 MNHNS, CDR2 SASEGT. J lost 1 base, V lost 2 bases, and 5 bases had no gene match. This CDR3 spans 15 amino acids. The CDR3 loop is CASSERDSESYEQYF. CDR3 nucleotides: TGTGCCAGCAGTGAAAGGGACAGCGAATCCTACGAGCAGTACTTC.

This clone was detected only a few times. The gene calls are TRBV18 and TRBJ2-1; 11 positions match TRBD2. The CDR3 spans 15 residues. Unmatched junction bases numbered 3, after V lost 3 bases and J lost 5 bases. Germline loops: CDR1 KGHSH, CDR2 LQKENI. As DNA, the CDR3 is TGTGCCAGCTCACCCTCTAGCGGGGGGAACAATGAGCAGTTCTTC. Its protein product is CASSPSSGGNNEQFF.

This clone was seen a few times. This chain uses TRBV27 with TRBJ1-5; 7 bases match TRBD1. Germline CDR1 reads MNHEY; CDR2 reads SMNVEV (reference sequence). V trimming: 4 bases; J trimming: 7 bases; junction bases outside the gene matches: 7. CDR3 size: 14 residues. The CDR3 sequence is CASSSQGFRQPQHF. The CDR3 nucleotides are TGTGCCAGCAGTTCACAGGGGTTTCGACAGCCCCAGCATTTT.

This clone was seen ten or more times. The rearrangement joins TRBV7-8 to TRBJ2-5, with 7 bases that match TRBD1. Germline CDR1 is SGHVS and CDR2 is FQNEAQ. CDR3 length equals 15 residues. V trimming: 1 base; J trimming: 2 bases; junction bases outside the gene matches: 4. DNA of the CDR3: TGTGCCAGCAGCTTAGGTACAGGGGTACAAGAGACCCAGTACTTC. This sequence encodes CASSLGTGVQETQYF.

In DNA form, the CDR3 reads TGTGCCAGCAGCTCTCGACACCGGAGGGATGAAAAACTGTTTTTT. The encoded protein is CASSSRHRRDEKLFF. The chain recombines TRBV7-6 with TRBJ1-4, with D hard to call. The germline V gene has CDR1 SGHVS and CDR2 FNYEAQ. The CDR3 is 15 residues long. Trimming removed 4 bases at V and 6 bases at J, with 15 bases between.

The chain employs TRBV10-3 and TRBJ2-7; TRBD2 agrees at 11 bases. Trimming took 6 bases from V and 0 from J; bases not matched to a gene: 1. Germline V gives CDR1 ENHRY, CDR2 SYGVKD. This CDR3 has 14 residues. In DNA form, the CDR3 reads TGTGCCATCAGAGGGACTAGCGGCTCCTACGAGCAGTACTTC. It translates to CAIRGTSGSYEQYF.

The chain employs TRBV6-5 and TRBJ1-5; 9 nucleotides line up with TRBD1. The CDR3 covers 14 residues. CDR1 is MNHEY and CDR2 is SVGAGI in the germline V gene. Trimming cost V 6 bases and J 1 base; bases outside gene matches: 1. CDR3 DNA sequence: TGTGCCAGCAGAGACAGGGGGAGCAATCAGCCCCAGCATTTT. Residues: CASRDRGSNQPQHF.

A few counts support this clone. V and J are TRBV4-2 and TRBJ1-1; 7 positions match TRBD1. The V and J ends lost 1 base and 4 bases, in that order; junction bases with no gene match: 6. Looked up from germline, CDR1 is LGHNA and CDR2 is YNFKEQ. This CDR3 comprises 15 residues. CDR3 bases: TGTGCCAGCAGCCAAGTGACAGGGTTTTCCACTGAAGCTTTCTTT. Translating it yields CASSQVTGFSTEAFF.